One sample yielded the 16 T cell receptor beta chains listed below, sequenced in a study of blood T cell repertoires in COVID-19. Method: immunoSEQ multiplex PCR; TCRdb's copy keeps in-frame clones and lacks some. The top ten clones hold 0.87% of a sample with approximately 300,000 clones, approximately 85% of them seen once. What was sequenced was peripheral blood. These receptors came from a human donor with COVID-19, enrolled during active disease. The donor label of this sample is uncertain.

DNA for the CDR3: TGTGCCAGCAGTTCTGTCGGAGGTGGGGTCACCGGGGAGCTGTTTTTT. It encodes CASSSVGGGVTGELFF. The chain links TRBV3-1 (or the pseudogene TRBV3-2) to TRBJ2-2; possibly TRBD2 for D (5 bases). This CDR3 spans 16 amino acids. Trimming took off 6 bases at V and 4 bases at J, with 18 bases between the two ends. CDR1 is LGHDT, CDR2 YNNKEL, per germline (reference sequence).

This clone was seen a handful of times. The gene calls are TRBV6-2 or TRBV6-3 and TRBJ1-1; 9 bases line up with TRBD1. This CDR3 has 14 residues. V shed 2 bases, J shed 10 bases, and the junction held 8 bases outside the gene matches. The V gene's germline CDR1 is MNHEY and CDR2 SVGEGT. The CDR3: CASSYGTGIIVAFF. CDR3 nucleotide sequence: TGTGCCAGCAGTTACGGGACAGGGATTATTGTAGCTTTCTTT.

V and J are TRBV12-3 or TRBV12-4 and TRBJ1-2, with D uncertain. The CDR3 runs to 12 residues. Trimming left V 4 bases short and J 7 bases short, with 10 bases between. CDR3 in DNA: TGTGCCAGCAGTTCCCCCGCGGGTGGCTACACCTTC. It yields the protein CASSSPAGGYTF.

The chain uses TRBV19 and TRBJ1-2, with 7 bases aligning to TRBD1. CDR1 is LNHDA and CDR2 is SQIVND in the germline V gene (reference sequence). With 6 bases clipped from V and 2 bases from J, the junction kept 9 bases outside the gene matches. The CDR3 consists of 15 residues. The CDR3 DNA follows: TGTGCCAGTAGGCTCGACAGGGATGCCAACTATGGCTACACCTTC. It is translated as CASRLDRDANYGYTF.

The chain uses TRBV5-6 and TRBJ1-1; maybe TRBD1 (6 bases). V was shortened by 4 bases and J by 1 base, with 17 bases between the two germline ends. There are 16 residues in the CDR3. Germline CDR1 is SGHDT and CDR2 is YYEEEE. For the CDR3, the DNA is TGTGCCAGCAGCGCCCCGCCGGGACACACGAACACTGAAGCTTTCTTT. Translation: CASSAPPGHTNTEAFF. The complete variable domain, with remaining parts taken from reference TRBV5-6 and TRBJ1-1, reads DAGVTQSPTHLIKTRGQQVTLRCSPKSGHDTVSWYQQALGQGPQFIFQYYEEEERQRGNFPDRFSGHQFPNYSSELNVNALLLGDSALYLCASSAPPGHTNTEAFFGQGTRLTVV.

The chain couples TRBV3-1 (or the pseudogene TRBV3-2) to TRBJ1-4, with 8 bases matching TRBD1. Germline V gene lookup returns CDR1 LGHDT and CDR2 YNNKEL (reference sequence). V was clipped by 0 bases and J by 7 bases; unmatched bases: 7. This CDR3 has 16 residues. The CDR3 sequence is CASSQDSTGAGEKLFF. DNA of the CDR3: TGTGCCAGCAGCCAAGATTCGACAGGGGCTGGTGAAAAACTGTTTTTT.

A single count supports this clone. CDR3 protein: CARKRKDRPYMNTEAFF. The CDR3 DNA reads TGTGCCAGAAAACGAAAGGACAGGCCTTACATGAACACTGAAGCTTTCTTT. The chain has TRBV25-1 and TRBJ1-1; TRBD1 aligns across 7 bases. Germline loops: CDR1 MGHDK, CDR2 SYGVNS. The CDR3 length is 17 residues. V lost 9 bases to trimming and J lost 0 bases; unmatched junction nucleotides: 16.

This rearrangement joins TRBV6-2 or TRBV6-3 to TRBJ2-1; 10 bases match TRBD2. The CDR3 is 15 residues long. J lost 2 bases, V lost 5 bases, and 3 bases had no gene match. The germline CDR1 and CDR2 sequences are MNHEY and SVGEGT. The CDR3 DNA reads TGTGCCAGCAGTAGGCTAGCGGGAGCCTACAATGAGCAGTTCTTC. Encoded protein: CASSRLAGAYNEQFF.

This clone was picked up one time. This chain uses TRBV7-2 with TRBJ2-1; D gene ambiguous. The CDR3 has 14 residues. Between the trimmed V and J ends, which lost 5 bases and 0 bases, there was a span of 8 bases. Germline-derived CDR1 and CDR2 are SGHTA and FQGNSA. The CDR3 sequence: CASSPRSSYNEQFF. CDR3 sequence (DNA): TGTGCCAGCAGCCCCCGTAGCTCCTACAATGAGCAGTTCTTC.

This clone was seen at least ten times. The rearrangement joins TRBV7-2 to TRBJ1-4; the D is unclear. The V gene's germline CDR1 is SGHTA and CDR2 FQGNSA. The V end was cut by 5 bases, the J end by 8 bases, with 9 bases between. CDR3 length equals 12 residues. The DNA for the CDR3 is TGTGCCAGCAGCACAGCCACGGAAAAACTGTTTTTT. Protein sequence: CASSTATEKLFF.

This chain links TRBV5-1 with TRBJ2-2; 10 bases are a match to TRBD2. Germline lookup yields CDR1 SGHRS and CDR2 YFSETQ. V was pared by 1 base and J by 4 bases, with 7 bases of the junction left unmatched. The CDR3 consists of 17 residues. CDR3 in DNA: TGCGCCAGCAGCTTGAAAGCGGGAGGGCCGGGCACCGGGGAGCTGTTTTTT. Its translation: CASSLKAGGPGTGELFF.

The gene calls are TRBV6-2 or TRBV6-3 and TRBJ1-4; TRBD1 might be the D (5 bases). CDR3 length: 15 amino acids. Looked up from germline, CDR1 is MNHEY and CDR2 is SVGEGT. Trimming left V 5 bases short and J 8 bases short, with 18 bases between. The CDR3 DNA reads TGTGCCAGCAGTGAGGAGAAGGGGTCGATGGAAAAACTGTTTTTT. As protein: CASSEEKGSMEKLFF.

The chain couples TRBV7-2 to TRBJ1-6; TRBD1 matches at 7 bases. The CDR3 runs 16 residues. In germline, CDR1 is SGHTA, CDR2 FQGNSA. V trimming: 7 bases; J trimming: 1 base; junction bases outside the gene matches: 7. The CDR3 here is CASTPTGLSYNSPLHF. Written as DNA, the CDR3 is TGTGCCAGCACCCCGACAGGGTTGTCCTATAATTCACCCCTCCACTTT.

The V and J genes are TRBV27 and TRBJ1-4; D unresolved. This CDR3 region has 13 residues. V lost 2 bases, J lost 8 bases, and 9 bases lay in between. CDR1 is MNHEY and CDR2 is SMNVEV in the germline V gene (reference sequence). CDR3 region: CASSLALSEKLFF. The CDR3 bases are TGTGCCAGCAGTTTAGCCCTAAGCGAAAAACTGTTTTTT.

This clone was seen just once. The CDR3 region has the DNA TGTGCCAGCAGCTTGACAGGGGATGAGGAGAACTATGGCTACACCTTC. It specifies CASSLTGDEENYGYTF. The chain links TRBV7-3 to TRBJ1-2; 8 bases fit TRBD1. The CDR3 is 16 residues long. V gave up 3 bases and J gave up 2 bases; unmatched junction bases: 8. Germline CDR1 reads SGHTA; CDR2 reads FQGTGA.

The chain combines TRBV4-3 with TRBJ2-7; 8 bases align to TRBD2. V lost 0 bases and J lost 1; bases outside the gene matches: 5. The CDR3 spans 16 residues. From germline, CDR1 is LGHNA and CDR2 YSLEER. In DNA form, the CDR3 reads TGCGCCAGCAGCCAAGATTTCACTAGCGGATCCTACGAGCAGTACTTC. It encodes CASSQDFTSGSYEQYF.